This TCR beta chain was observed in a study of identical twins. Germline V CDR1 and CDR2: SGHRS, YFSETQ. J lost 0 bases, V lost 8 bases, and 10 bases had no gene match. The CDR3 has 16 amino acids. The study, taken as a whole, reports: Invariant MAIT and iNKT cells are populations that could partly confound zero-insertion analyses. Models predicted less out-of-frame TCR alpha sharing in monozygotic twins than was found. Within cord blood, abundant beta clonotypes carried fewer insertions, but memory repertoires showed no such trend.

For this clonotype: As yet, its antigen is unknown.

From the 5' RACE reads, TCRdb called clonotypes with MiXCR, one entry per CDR3 protein. Of roughly 690,000 distinct CDR3 sequences listed, less than 25% are singletons. A further study also used this sample, focusing on T cells expressing NK-cell markers. From that study: Sorting in several experiments was restricted by an anti-gamma-delta TCR antibody to alpha-beta TCR T cells.

The chain is built from TRBV5-1 and TRBJ2-7; 11 nucleotides match TRBD2. Sequencing was performed on PBMCs. This clonotype was obtained from a woman in her late teens or twenties in good health. The CDR3 spells CASRTSGFTSSYEQYF. CDR3 sequence (DNA): TGCGCCAGTCGGACTAGCGGGTTTACTAGCTCCTACGAGCAGTACTTC.